This TCR beta chain was profiled in a study of long-term antiretroviral therapy in people with HIV (dated by TCRdb to the early 2020s). Regarding the complete study: The earliest samples were collected roughly a decade before the 2015 WHO recommendation for immediate ART, at a time when ART was usually postponed until CD4 counts fell. About 35% of the 30 participants with HIV were female. A total of around 190 cryopreserved PBMC samples came from 25 to 35 adults with confirmed HIV infection and were collected serially over a mean of roughly 6 years (range 1-12). A retrospective serial study tested whether changes in peripheral blood TRB repertoire composition and diversity were associated with ART initiation and durable HIV suppression. No cross-contamination during QIAcube processing was seen in test extractions of a monoclonal T-cell line run alongside 33 polyclonal samples.

As to this clone: Its antigen has not been determined. No quality values exist for individual bases; no much larger clone is one base distant.

Findings and caveats that apply to the study as a whole: HIV repertoires had narrower CDR3 length ranges than controls, and the network structure suggested an antigen-experienced repertoire that shifted only slightly toward naive after ART. Inferences about post-ART repertoire changes were limited because no data were available on ART adherence, viral resistance or therapy changes. Because cell numbers in pre-ART samples were limited, unsorted PBMC were profiled instead of sorted CD4+ and CD8+ T cells. A significant increase in TRB diversity was found to be associated with ART initiation, although TRB diversity was observed to remain significantly below that of transplant donor controls even after long-term ART. At every time point, the repertoire was dominated by expanded TRB clones first identified before ART initiation, although this dominance fluctuated and, in many PLHIV, declined after ART. Since PBMC availability was limited, sequencing covered only the TCR beta chain, with no alpha chain pairing. The samples were dated from the mid-2000s to the late 2010s, and the ART regimens that were used may be less effective than current ART regimens.

V lost 7 bases and J lost 8 bases, and the count of bases not matched to a germline gene is 8. The cysteine opens and the phenylalanine closes a CDR3 of 13 amino acids. Only CDR3 DNA is held: 39 bases, read in frame from base 1. From the germline V gene, CDR1 is MDHEN and CDR2 is SYDVKM. Participants were included only if at least one PBMC sample before ART initiation and at least two post-ART samples were available. All participants with HIV were treated in the United States of America. Cryopreserved samples of about 0.95-11 million PBMC were thawed and washed before DNA extraction. At the time of the earliest PBMC sample, participants with HIV were aged between roughly 20 and 54 years. Each participant contributed PBMC samples from 1-4 timepoints before ART initiation and 2-8 timepoints after ART initiation, with a median of 7 samples. For every participant, serial HIV viral load, CD4+ T-cell count, ART history and demographic data were obtained. A Qiagen kit on a QIAcube was used to extract genomic DNA from unsorted PBMC, with samples processed in batches of 12.

The immunoSEQ hsTCRB v3.0 assay was used at survey level resolution to sequence the TRB variable region. TRB sequencing targeted a depth of about 35,000-50,000 T-cell genomes per sample. TRB libraries were pooled and sequenced on an Illumina MiSeq using a v3 150-cycle kit. Regarding the original processing steps: Repertoire analysis was run in R within a reproducible Nextflow workflow that covered QC, data transformation and analysis. LymphoSeq2, an R package for exploring AIRR-Seq data, was used to implement custom analyses. A handful of samples yielding fewer than 5000 total TRB sequences were excluded, leaving 150 to 200 analyzed HIV repertoires. Among the approximately 200 retained HIV repertoires, about 59 were collected before ART initiation and about 130 were collected after ART initiation. Each repertoire was downsampled to 5000 TRB nucleotide sequences, and summary statistics were averaged across 100 downsampling iterations. Only TRB sequences with CDR3 regions of at least seven amino acids were retained for analysis. Diversity was assessed using a clonality score derived from Shannon entropy and using the Gini coefficient. In repertoire networks, the top 5000 CDR3 amino acid sequences were linked whenever an edit distance of one separated two sequences. GLIPH2 predicted antigen specificity groups and MHC restriction for TRB CDR3 amino acid sequences. To flag known associations with CMV, EBV, HIV or tissue antigens, CDR3 amino acid sequences were compared against VDJdb and McPAS-TCR. Pre-ART, post-ART and control groups were compared with Wilcoxon signed-rank tests and Holm-Bonferroni correction. TCRdb obtained this table from immuneACCESS and retained in-frame rearrangements with V and J assigned. These tables miss some clones; where compared with another copy, unresolved V genes account for less than half of the shortfall, and the remainder is unexplained. D and trimming were read from the DNA, whereas the V and J calls and clone size are those reported in that table. The sample includes approximately 35,000 clones, with roughly 85% observed a single time. The ten largest clones add up to roughly a tenth of the sample.

The source was unsorted PBMCs, collected 2.2 years after starting antiretroviral therapy. The receptor's source is a man between 18 and 35 years old with HIV. The rearrangement combines TRBV28 with TRBJ1-2; the central 9 bases match TRBD1. The CDR3 corresponds to CASNLDGTGGYTF. The DNA reads as follows: TGTGCCAGCAACCTAGACGGGACAGGGGGCTACACCTTC.